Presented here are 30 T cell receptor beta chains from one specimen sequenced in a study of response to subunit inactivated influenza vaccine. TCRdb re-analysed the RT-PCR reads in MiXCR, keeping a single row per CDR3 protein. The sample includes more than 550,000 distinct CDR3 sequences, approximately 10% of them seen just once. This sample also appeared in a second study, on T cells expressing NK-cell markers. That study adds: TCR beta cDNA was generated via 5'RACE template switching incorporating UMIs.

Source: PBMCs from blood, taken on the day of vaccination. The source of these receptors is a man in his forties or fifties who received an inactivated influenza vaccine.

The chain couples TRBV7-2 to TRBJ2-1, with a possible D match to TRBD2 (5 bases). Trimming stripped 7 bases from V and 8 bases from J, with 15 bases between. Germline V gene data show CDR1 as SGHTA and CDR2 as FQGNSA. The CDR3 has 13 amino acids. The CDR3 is CASTSLDGDEQFF. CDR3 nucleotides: TGTGCCAGCACCTCACTAGATGGAGATGAGCAGTTCTTC.

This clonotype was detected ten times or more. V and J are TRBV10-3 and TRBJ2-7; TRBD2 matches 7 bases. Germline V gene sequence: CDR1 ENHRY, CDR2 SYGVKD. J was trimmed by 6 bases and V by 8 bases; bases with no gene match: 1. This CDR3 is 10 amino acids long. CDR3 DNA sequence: TGTGCCATCGGGGGGGTCGAGCAGTACTTC. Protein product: CAIGGVEQYF.

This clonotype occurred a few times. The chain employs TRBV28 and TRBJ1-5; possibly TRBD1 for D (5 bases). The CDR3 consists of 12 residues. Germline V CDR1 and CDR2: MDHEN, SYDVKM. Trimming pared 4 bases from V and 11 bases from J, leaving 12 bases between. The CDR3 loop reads CASSSRVAAQHF. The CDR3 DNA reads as TGTGCCAGCAGTTCCAGGGTTGCGGCCCAGCATTTT.

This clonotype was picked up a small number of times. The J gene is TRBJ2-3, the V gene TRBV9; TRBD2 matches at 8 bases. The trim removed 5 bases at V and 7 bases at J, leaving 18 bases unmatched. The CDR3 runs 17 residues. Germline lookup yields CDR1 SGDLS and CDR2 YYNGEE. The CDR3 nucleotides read TGTGCCAGCAGTCTAGTGGACAGCGGGAGCCTGGGGCATACGCAGTATTTT. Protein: CASSLVDSGSLGHTQYF.

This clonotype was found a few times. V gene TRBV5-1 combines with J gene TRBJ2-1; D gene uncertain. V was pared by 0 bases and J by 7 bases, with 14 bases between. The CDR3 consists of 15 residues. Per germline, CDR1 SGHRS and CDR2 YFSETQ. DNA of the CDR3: TGCGCCAGCAGCTTGGAGGGTAATATCGGAAATGAGCAGTTCTTC. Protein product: CASSLEGNIGNEQFF.

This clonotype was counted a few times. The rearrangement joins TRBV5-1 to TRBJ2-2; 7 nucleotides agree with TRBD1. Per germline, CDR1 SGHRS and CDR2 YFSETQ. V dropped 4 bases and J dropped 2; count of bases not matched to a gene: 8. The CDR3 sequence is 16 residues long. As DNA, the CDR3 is TGCGCCAGCAGCGGACCCGGGACAGCTAACACCGGGGAGCTGTTTTTT. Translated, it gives CASSGPGTANTGELFF.

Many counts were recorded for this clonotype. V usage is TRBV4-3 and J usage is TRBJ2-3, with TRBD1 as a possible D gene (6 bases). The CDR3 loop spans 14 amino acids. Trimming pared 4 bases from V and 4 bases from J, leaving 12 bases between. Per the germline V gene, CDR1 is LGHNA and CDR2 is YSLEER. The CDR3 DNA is TGCGCCAGCAGCCTCTATCCAGGGGCAGATACGCAGTATTTT. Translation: CASSLYPGADTQYF.

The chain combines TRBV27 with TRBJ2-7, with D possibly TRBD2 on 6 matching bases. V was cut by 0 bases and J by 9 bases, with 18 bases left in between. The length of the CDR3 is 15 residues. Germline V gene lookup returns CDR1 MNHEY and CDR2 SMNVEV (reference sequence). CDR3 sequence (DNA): TGTGCCAGCAGTTTATCGACTAGTCTCTCTATGGGGCAGTACTTC. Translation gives CASSLSTSLSMGQYF.

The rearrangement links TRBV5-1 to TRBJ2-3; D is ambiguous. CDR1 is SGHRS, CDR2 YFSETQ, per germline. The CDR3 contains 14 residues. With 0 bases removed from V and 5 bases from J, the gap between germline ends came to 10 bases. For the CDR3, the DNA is TGCGCCAGCAGCTTGGGGGGATATCAAGATACGCAGTATTTT. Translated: CASSLGGYQDTQYF.

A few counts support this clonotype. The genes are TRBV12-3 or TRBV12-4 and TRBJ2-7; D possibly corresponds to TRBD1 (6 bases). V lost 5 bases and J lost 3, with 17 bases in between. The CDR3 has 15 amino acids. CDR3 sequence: CASSPYKRQVYEQYF. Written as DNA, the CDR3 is TGTGCCAGCAGTCCCTATAAAAGACAGGTCTACGAGCAGTACTTC.

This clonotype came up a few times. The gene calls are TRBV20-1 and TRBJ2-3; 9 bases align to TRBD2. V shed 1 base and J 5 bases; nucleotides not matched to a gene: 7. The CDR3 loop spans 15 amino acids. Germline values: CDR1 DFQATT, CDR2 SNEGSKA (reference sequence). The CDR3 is CSARASSGILDTQYF. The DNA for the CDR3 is TGCAGTGCTAGAGCTTCTAGCGGGATTCTAGATACGCAGTATTTT.

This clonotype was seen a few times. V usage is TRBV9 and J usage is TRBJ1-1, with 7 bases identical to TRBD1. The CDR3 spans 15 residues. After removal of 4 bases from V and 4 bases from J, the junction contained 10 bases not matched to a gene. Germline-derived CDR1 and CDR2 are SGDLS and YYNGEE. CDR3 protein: CASSQGGGRGTEAFF. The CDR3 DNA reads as TGTGCCAGCAGCCAGGGAGGGGGCCGAGGCACTGAAGCTTTCTTT.

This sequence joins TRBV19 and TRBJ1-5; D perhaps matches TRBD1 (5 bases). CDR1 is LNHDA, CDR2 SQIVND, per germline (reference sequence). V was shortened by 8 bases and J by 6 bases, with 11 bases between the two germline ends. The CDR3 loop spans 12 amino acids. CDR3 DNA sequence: TGTGCCAGTGGGGGGGTTGGTCAGCCCCAGCATTTT. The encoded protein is CASGGVGQPQHF.

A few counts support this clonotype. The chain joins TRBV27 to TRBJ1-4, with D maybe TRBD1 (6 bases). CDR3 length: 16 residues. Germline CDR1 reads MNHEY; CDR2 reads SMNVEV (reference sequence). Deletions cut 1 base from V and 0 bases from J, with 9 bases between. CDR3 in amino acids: CASSLWGPATNEKLFF. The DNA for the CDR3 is TGTGCCAGCAGTTTATGGGGGCCGGCAACTAATGAAAAACTGTTTTTT.

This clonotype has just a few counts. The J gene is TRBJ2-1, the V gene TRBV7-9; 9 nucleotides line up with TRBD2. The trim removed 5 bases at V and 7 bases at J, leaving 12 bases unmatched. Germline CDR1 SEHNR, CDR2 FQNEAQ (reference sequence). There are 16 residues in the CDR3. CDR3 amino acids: CASSPRVAGVMNEQFF. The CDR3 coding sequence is TGTGCCAGCAGCCCCCGCGTAGCGGGAGTAATGAATGAGCAGTTCTTC.

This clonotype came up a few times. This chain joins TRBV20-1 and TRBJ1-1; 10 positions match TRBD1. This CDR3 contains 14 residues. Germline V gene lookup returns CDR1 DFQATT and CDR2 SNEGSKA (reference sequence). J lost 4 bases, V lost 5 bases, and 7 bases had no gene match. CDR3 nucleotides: TGCAGTGCTTCCCCCGGGACAGGGGCCACTGAAGCTTTCTTT. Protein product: CSASPGTGATEAFF.

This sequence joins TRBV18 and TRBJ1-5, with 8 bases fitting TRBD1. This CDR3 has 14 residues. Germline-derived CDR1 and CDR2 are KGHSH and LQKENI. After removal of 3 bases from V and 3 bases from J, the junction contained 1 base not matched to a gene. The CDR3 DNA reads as TGTGCCAGCTCACCGACAGGGGACAATCAGCCCCAGCATTTT. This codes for CASSPTGDNQPQHF.

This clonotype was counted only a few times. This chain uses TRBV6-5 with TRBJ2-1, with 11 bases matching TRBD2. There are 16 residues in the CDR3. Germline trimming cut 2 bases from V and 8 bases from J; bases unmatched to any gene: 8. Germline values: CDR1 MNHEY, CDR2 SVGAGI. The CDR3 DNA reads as TGTGCCAGCAGTTACCTCGTCACTAGCGGGGGTTATGAGCAGTTCTTC. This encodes CASSYLVTSGGYEQFF.

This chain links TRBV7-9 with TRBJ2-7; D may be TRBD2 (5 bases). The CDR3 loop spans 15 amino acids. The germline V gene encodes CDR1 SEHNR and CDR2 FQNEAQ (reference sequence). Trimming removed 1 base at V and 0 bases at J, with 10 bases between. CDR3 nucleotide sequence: TGTGCCAGCAGCTTAGGGAGAGCGGACTCCTACGAGCAGTACTTC. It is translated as CASSLGRADSYEQYF.

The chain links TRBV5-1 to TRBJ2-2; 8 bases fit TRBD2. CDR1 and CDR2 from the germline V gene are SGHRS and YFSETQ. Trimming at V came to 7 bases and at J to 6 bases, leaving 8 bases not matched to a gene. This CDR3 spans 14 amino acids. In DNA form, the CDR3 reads TGCGCCAGCTCGGGGGGGCAAATCGCCGGGGAGCTGTTTTTT. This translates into CASSGGQIAGELFF.

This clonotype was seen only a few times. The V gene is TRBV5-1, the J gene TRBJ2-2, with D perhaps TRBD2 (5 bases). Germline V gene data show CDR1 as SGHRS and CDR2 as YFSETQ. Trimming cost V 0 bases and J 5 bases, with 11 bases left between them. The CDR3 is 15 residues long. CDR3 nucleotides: TGCGCCAGCAGCTTGGACGGGGTCTCGACCGGGGAGCTGTTTTTT. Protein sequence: CASSLDGVSTGELFF.

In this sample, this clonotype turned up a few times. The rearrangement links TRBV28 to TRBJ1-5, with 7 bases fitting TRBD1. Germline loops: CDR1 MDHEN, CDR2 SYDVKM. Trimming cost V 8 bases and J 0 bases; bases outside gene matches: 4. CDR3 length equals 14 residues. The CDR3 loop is CASRQGNSNQPQHF. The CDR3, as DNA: TGTGCCAGCCGACAGGGCAATAGCAATCAGCCCCAGCATTTT.

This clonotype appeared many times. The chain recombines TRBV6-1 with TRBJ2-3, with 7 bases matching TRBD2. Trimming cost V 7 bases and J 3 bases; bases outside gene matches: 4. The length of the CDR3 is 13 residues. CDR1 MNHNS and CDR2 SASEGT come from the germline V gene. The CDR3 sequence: CASKTGGTDTQYF. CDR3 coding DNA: TGTGCCAGCAAGACGGGGGGAACAGATACGCAGTATTTT.

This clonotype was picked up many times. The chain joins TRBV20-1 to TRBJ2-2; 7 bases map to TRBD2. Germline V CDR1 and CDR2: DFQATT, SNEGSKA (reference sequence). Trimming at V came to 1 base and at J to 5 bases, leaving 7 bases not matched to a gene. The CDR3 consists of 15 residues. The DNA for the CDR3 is TGCAGTGCTAGAGCCGGCGGGAGAGGAACCGGGGAGCTGTTTTTT. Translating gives CSARAGGRGTGELFF.

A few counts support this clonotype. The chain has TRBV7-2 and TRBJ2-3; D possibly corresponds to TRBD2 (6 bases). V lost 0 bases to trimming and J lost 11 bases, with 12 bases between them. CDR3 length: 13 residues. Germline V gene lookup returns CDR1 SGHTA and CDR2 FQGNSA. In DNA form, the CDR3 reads TGTGCCAGCAGCTTAGCATCGCGGGAAAGGCAGTATTTT. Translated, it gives CASSLASRERQYF.

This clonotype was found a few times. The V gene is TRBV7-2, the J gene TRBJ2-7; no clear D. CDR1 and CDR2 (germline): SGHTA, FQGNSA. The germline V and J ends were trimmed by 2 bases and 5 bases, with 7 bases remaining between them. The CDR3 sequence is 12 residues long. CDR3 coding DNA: TGTGCCAGCAGCTTAATGGCTAACGAGCAGTACTTC. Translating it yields CASSLMANEQYF.

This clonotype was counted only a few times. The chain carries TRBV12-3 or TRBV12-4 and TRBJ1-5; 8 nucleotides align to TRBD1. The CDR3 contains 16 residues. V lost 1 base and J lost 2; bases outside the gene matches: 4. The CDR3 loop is CASSLVAGQGNQPQHF. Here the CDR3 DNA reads TGTGCCAGCAGTTTAGTTGCGGGACAGGGCAATCAGCCCCAGCATTTT.

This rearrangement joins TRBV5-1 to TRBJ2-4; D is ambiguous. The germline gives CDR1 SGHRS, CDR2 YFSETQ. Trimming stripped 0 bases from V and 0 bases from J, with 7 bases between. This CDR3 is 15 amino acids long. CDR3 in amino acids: CASSLGALAKNIQYF. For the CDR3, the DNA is TGCGCCAGCAGCTTGGGGGCCCTAGCCAAAAACATTCAGTACTTC. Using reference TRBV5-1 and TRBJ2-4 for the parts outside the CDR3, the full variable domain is KAGVTQTPRYLIKTRGQQVTLSCSPISGHRSVSWYQQTPGQGLQFLFEYFSETQRNKGNFPGRFSGRQFSNSRSEMNVSTLELGDSALYLCASSLGALAKNIQYFGAGTRLSVL.

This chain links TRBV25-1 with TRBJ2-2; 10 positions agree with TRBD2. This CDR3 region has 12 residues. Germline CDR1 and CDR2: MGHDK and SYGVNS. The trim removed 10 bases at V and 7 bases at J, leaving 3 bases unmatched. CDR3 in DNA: TGTGCCACCTCTAGCGGGAGCGGGGAGCTGTTTTTT. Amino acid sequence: CATSSGSGELFF.

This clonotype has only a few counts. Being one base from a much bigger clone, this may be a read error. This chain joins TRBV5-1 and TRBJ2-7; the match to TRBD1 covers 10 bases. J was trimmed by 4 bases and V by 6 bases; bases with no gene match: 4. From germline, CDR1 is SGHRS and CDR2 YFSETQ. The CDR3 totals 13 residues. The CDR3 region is CASNSGQGYEQYF. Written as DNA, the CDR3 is TGCGCCAGCAACTCGGGACAGGGGTACGAGCAGTACTTC.